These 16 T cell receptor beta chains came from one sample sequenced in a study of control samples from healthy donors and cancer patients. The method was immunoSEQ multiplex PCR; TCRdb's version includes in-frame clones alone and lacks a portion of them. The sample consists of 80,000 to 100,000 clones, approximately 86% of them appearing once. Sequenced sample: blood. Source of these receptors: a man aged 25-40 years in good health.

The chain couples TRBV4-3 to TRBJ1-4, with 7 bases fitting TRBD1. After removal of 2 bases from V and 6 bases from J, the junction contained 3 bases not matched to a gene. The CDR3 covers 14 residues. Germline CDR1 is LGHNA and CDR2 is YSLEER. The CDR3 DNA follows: TGCGCCAGCAGCCAATTCAGGGGGGATGAAAAACTGTTTTTT. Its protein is CASSQFRGDEKLFF.

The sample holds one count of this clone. The CDR3 reads CASVLRGGSYNEQFF. In DNA form, the CDR3 reads TGTGCCAGCGTATTGAGAGGGGGCTCCTACAATGAGCAGTTCTTC. This chain joins TRBV27 and TRBJ2-1; tentative D call: TRBD1 (6 bases). Germline loops: CDR1 MNHEY, CDR2 SMNVEV (reference sequence). Trimming cost V 8 bases and J 0 bases, with 14 bases left between them. The CDR3 covers 15 residues.

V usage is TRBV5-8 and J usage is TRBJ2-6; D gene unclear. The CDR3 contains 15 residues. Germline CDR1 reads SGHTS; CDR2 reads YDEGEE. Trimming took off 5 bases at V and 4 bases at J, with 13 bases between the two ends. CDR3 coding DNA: TGTGCCAGCAGACCCATCAAGAGCGGGGCCAACGTCCTGACTTTC. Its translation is CASRPIKSGANVLTF.

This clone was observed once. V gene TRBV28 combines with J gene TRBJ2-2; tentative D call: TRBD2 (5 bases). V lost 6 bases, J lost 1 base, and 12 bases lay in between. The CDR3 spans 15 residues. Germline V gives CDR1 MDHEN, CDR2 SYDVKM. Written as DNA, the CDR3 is TGTGCCAGCAGGCGGGTCCTACTGAACACCGGGGAGCTGTTTTTT. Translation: CASRRVLLNTGELFF.

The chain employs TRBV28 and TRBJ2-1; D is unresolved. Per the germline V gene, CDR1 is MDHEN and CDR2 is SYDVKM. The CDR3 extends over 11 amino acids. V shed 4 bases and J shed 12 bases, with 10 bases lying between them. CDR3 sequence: CASSYSLRQFF. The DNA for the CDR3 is TGTGCCAGCAGTTACAGCTTGCGGCAGTTCTTC.

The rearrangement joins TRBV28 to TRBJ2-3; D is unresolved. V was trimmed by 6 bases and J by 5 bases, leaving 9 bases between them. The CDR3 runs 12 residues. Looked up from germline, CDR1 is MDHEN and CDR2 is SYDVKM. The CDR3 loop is CASSSRRDTQYF. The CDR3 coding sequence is TGTGCCAGCAGCAGTAGGCGAGATACGCAGTATTTT.

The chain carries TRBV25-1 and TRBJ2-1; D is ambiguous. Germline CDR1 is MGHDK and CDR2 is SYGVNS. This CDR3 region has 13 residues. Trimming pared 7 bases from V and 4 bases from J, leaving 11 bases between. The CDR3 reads CASTAPTYNEQFF. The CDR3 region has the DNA TGTGCCAGCACCGCCCCGACTTACAATGAGCAGTTCTTC.

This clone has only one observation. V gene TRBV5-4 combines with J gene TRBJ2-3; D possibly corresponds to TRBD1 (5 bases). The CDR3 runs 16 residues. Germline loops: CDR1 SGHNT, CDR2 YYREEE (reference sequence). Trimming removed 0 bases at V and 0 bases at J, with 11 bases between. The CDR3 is CASSLEPGLSTDTQYF. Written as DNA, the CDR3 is TGTGCCAGCAGCTTGGAGCCAGGGCTTAGCACAGATACGCAGTATTTT. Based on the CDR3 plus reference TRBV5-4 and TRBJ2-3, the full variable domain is ETGVTQSPTHLIKTRGQQVTLRCSSQSGHNTVSWYQQALGQGPQFIFQYYREEENGRGNFPPRFSGLQFPNYSSELNVNALELDDSALYLCASSLEPGLSTDTQYFGPGTRLTVL.

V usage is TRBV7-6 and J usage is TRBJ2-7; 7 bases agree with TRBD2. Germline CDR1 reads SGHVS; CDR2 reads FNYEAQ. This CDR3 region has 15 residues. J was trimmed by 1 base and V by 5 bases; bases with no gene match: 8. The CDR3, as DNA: TGTGCCAGCAGCCCGGGGGGAGGAGGTTCCTACGAGCAGTACTTC. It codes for CASSPGGGGSYEQYF.

The CDR3: CASSGALGTDTQYF. CDR3 sequence (DNA): TGTGCCAGCAGTGGAGCTTTGGGCACAGATACGCAGTATTTT. V and J are TRBV6-1 and TRBJ2-3, with unresolved D. Germline loops: CDR1 MNHNS, CDR2 SASEGT. This CDR3 spans 14 amino acids. Trimming removed 4 bases at V and 1 base at J, with 9 bases between.

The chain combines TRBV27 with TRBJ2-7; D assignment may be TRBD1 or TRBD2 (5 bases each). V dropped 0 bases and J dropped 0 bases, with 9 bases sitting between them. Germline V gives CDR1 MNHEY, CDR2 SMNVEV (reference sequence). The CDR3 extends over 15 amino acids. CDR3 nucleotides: TGTGCCAGCAGTTTATCCGGGGCCCTCTCCTACGAGCAGTACTTC. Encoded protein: CASSLSGALSYEQYF.

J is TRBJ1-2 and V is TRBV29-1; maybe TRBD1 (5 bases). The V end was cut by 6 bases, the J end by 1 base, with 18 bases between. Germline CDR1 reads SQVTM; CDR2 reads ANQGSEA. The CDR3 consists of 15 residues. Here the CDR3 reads CSVLMARVNNYGYTF. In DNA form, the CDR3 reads TGCAGCGTCCTTATGGCCAGGGTCAATAACTATGGCTACACCTTC.

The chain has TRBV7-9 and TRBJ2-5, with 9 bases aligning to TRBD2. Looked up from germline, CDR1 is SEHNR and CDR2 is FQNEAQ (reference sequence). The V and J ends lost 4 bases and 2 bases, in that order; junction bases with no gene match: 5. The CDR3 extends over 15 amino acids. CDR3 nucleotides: TGTGCCAGCAGCTCAAGGACTAGCGTTCAAGAGACCCAGTACTTC. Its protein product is CASSSRTSVQETQYF.

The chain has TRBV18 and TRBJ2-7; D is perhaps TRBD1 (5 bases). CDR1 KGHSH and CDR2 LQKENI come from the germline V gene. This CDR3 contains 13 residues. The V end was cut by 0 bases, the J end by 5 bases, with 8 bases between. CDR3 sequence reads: CASSPPGRDEQYF. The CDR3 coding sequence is TGTGCCAGCTCACCACCTGGCAGGGACGAGCAGTACTTC.

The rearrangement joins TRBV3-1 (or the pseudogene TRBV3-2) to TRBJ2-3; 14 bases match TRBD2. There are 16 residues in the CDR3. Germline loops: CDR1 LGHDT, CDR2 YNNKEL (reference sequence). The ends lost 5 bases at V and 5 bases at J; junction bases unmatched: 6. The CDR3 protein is CASSTRGLAGVDTQYF. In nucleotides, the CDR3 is TGTGCCAGCAGCACCCGGGGACTAGCGGGAGTAGATACGCAGTATTTT.

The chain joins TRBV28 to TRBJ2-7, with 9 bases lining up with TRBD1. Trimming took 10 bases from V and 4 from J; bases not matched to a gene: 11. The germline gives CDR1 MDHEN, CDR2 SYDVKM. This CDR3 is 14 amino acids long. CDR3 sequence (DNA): TGTGCCATCAGGGGGACAGGGACCCGTTACGAGCAGTACTTC. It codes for CAIRGTGTRYEQYF.